Below, 2 T cell receptor beta chains from the same sample are listed, as sequenced in a study of shared clonotypes between healthy human individuals. Profiled with immunoSEQ multiplex PCR; TCRdb holds only in-frame clones, not every one. The table lists approximately 1.5 million clones, 95% to 99% of them singletons. Specimen: naive CD4+ T cells sorted from blood. This sample's subset: CD45RA+ positively selected. The receptor source for this set is a man younger than 40 in good health.

This chain uses TRBV18 with TRBJ2-7; D ambiguous. CDR3 length: 14 amino acids. CDR1 and CDR2 from the germline V gene are KGHSH and LQKENI. V was pared by 3 bases and J by 6 bases, with 15 bases between. The CDR3 region has the DNA TGTGCCAGCTCACCCCCTCTATCCTCCACCGAGCAGTACTTC. Amino acid sequence: CASSPPLSSTEQYF.

This clone has only one observation. V gene TRBV5-1 combines with J gene TRBJ2-7; 7 bases agree with TRBD1. The CDR3 has 15 residues. The germline V gene encodes CDR1 SGHRS and CDR2 YFSETQ. Trimming removed 1 base from V and 2 bases from J; junction bases left unmatched: 6. The CDR3 loop reads CASSLQQQGPYEQYF. The CDR3 region has the DNA TGCGCCAGCAGCTTGCAGCAACAGGGGCCCTACGAGCAGTACTTC.